What follows are 23 T cell receptor beta chains derived from one specimen sequenced in a study of patients and donors after allogeneic stem cell transplantation. MiXCR was run by TCRdb on the RT-PCR reads, yielding one entry per CDR3 protein. The table has 200,000 to 250,000 distinct CDR3 sequences, around 40% seen once. Specimen: blood, either unsorted or a sorted T cell fraction (not recorded which). The receptors here all came from a human donor who was either an allogeneic HSCT recipient or a stem cell or donor lymphocyte infusion donor (not recorded which). It is not recorded whose cells these are; they may come from a transplant donor.

The CDR3 here is CASRLRTGRRLETQYF. CDR3 DNA sequence: TGTGCCAGCAGACTAAGGACAGGGCGGAGATTGGAGACCCAGTACTTC. The rearrangement uses TRBV6-5 and TRBJ2-5, with 8 bases aligning to TRBD1. The CDR3 spans 16 residues. Germline CDR1 is MNHEY and CDR2 is SVGAGI. Unmatched junction bases numbered 14, after V lost 6 bases and J lost 5 bases.

The gene calls are TRBV20-1 and TRBJ1-2; no reliable D call. The CDR3 is 13 amino acids. Germline V gives CDR1 DFQATT, CDR2 SNEGSKA (reference sequence). V lost 6 bases to trimming and J lost 4 bases, with 15 bases between them. CDR3 nucleotide sequence: TGCAGTGCAACCCACAGTCGAAGCTATGGCTACACCTTC. This translates into CSATHSRSYGYTF.

The chain employs TRBV29-1 and TRBJ2-1, with D tentatively TRBD1 (6 bases). The CDR3 is 11 residues long. V was clipped by 5 bases and J by 10 bases, with 12 bases between them. The V gene's germline CDR1 is SQVTM and CDR2 ANQGSEA. The CDR3 loop is CSVKTGPEQFF. CDR3 DNA sequence: TGCAGCGTTAAAACAGGGCCCGAGCAGTTCTTC.

This clonotype has more than one count but fewer than ten. The rearrangement links TRBV11-2 to TRBJ1-1; 7 positions match TRBD1. Trimming cost V 5 bases and J 0 bases; bases outside gene matches: 3. The CDR3 is made up of 14 amino acids. Germline CDR1 and CDR2: SGHAT and FQNNGV. As DNA, the CDR3 is TGTGCCAGCAGCAAAACAGGGGTGAACACTGAAGCTTTCTTT. Amino acids: CASSKTGVNTEAFF.

This clonotype appeared a few times. The chain uses TRBV28 and TRBJ1-1; possibly TRBD1 for D (5 bases). CDR1 is MDHEN, CDR2 SYDVKM, per germline. V was trimmed by 4 bases and J by 1 base, leaving 13 bases between them. CDR3 length: 15 residues. The CDR3 sequence: CASSSRQLSNTEAFF. The CDR3 DNA reads as TGTGCCAGCAGTTCCCGACAGTTATCGAACACTGAAGCTTTCTTT. Looking up the rest from reference TRBV28 and TRBJ1-1 gives the full variable domain: DVKVTQSSRYLVKRTGEKVFLECVQDMDHENMFWYRQDPGLGLRLIYFSYDVKMKEKGDIPEGYSVSREKKERFSLILESASTNQTSMYLCASSSRQLSNTEAFFGQGTRLTVV.

The rearrangement links TRBV3-1 to TRBJ2-7, with D tentatively TRBD1 (6 bases). V lost 0 bases, J lost 2 bases, and 11 bases lay in between. The CDR3 runs 15 residues. Germline CDR1 reads LGHDT; CDR2 reads YNNKEL (reference sequence). CDR3 nucleotides: TGTGCCAGCAGCCAAGATGTAGGGGACACCTACGAGCAGTACTTC. This codes for CASSQDVGDTYEQYF.

The chain recombines TRBV27 with TRBJ2-2, with unresolved D. CDR3 length equals 13 residues. Germline CDR1 is MNHEY and CDR2 is SMNVEV (reference sequence). Trimming cost V 3 bases and J 6 bases, with 8 bases left between them. In DNA form, the CDR3 reads TGTGCCAGCAGTTTGCAGCTACCCGGGGAGCTGTTTTTT. It codes for CASSLQLPGELFF.

This clonotype was detected only a few times. This sequence joins TRBV5-1 and TRBJ1-1; no reliable D call. V gave up 1 base and J gave up 0 bases, with 10 bases separating them. Germline V lookup: CDR1 SGHRS, CDR2 YFSETQ. The CDR3 runs 15 residues. The CDR3 region is CASSLSAELNTEAFF. Here the CDR3 DNA reads TGCGCCAGCAGCTTGAGTGCAGAGTTGAACACTGAAGCTTTCTTT.

This clonotype has just a few counts. This CDR3 reads CSARTGGLSGYGYTF. The CDR3, as DNA: TGCAGTGCTAGGACAGGGGGACTAAGCGGCTATGGCTACACCTTC. The chain joins TRBV20-1 to TRBJ1-2, with 9 bases fitting TRBD1. The V gene's germline CDR1 is DFQATT and CDR2 SNEGSKA (reference sequence). With V trimmed by 3 bases and J by 4 bases, 9 bases remained unmatched. CDR3 length: 15 amino acids.

The chain carries TRBV4-2 and TRBJ2-3; possible D gene TRBD2, 6 bases. The CDR3 sequence is 16 residues long. Germline CDR1 is LGHNA and CDR2 is YNFKEQ. V lost 0 bases and J lost 1, with 11 bases in between. This chain's CDR3 is CASSQDGTPGTDTQYF. The CDR3 DNA sequence: TGTGCCAGCAGCCAAGACGGGACTCCCGGCACAGATACGCAGTATTTT.

This clonotype was counted once. The rearrangement links TRBV29-1 to TRBJ2-5, with D uncertain. Germline lookup yields CDR1 SQVTM and CDR2 ANQGSEA. The CDR3 is made up of 10 amino acids. Trimming left V 4 bases short and J 5 bases short, with 5 bases between. CDR3 DNA: TGCAGCGTTGTTGAGGAGACCCAGTACTTC. Translation: CSVVEETQYF.

The V call is TRBV12-3 or TRBV12-4, the J call TRBJ1-5; the D gene is possibly TRBD1 (6 bases). V was shortened by 6 bases and J by 3 bases, with 12 bases between the two germline ends. CDR3 length equals 14 residues. CDR3 sequence reads: CASSPWTDNQPQHF. The CDR3 coding sequence is TGTGCCAGCAGCCCTTGGACAGACAATCAGCCCCAGCATTTT.

This rearrangement joins TRBV20-1 to TRBJ2-1, with D perhaps matching TRBD2 (7 bases). This CDR3 has 14 residues. Trimming removed 3 bases from V and 2 bases from J, with 11 bases in between. Germline CDR1 is DFQATT and CDR2 is SNEGSKA (reference sequence). CDR3 nucleotide sequence: TGCAGTGCTAGGGGCGGGGGCGCCTACAATGAGCAGTTCTTC. Protein sequence: CSARGGGAYNEQFF.

The chain couples TRBV4-1 to TRBJ1-4; D might be TRBD1 (5 bases). The CDR3 spans 17 residues. V was shortened by 3 bases and J by 0 bases, with 14 bases between the two germline ends. In germline, CDR1 is MGHRA, CDR2 YSYEKL. CDR3 protein: CASSHLGGLATNEKLFF. Here the CDR3 DNA reads TGCGCCAGCAGCCACCTTGGGGGTCTTGCAACTAATGAAAAACTGTTTTTT.

The chain has TRBV5-6 and TRBJ2-7; no reliable D call. The CDR3 has 14 amino acids. Germline CDR1 is SGHDT and CDR2 is YYEEEE. The V end lost 9 bases, the J end lost 7 bases, and 23 bases lay between the germline ends. CDR3 sequence reads: CATTSGPNVEEQYF. In DNA, the CDR3 is TGTGCCACCACCTCCGGGCCAAACGTCGAGGAGCAGTACTTC. Full variable domain (missing parts from reference TRBV5-6 and TRBJ2-7): DAGVTQSPTHLIKTRGQQVTLRCSPKSGHDTVSWYQQALGQGPQFIFQYYEEEERQRGNFPDRFSGHQFPNYSSELNVNALLLGDSALYLCATTSGPNVEEQYFGPGTRLTVT.

A single count supports this clonotype. The chain has TRBV5-1 and TRBJ2-2, with no clear D. CDR1 is SGHRS, CDR2 YFSETQ, per germline. The CDR3 covers 19 residues. Trimming stripped 1 base from V and 2 bases from J, with 21 bases between. CDR3 protein: CASSLLTPSAADNTGELFF. CDR3 sequence (DNA): TGCGCCAGCAGCTTGTTAACCCCCTCCGCCGCAGACAACACCGGGGAGCTGTTTTTT. Drawing the rest from reference TRBV5-1 and TRBJ2-2, the complete variable domain is KAGVTQTPRYLIKTRGQQVTLSCSPISGHRSVSWYQQTPGQGLQFLFEYFSETQRNKGNFPGRFSGRQFSNSRSEMNVSTLELGDSALYLCASSLLTPSAADNTGELFFGEGSRLTVL.

CDR3 DNA sequence: TGTGCCACCAGTGATTTGCTGGGGGGCGGCACAGATACGCAGTATTTT. Its translation is CATSDLLGGGTDTQYF. The chain is built from TRBV24-1 and TRBJ2-3; D possibly uses TRBD1 or TRBD2 (6 bases each). Trimming stripped 0 bases from V and 1 base from J, with 10 bases between. This CDR3 spans 16 amino acids. Germline loops: CDR1 KGHDR, CDR2 SFDVKD.

This chain connects TRBV7-6 to TRBJ1-1; no firm D call. Per germline, CDR1 SGHVS and CDR2 FNYEAQ. The CDR3 has 13 amino acids. The germline V and J ends were trimmed by 5 bases and 4 bases, with 11 bases remaining between them. The CDR3 region has the DNA TGTGCCAGCAGCACACAAGGAGGCACTGAAGCTTTCTTT. It translates to CASSTQGGTEAFF.

The gene calls are TRBV6-6 and TRBJ2-2, with TRBD1 matching over 8 bases. V shed 0 bases, J shed 4 bases, and the junction held 10 bases outside the gene matches. Germline V lookup: CDR1 MNHNY, CDR2 SVGAGI (reference sequence). The CDR3 length is 18 residues. The CDR3 nucleotides are TGTGCCAGCAGTTACTCAGGACAGGGTGTGGGAGGCACCGGGGAGCTGTTTTTT. Its translation is CASSYSGQGVGGTGELFF.

This clonotype was picked up a small number of times. The rearrangement links TRBV29-1 to TRBJ1-4; D unresolved. Trimming pared 5 bases from V and 5 bases from J, leaving 3 bases between. The germline CDR1 and CDR2 sequences are SQVTM and ANQGSEA. The CDR3 runs to 10 residues. The CDR3 is CSVRNEKLFF. CDR3 DNA sequence: TGCAGCGTTCGGAATGAAAAACTGTTTTTT.

This CDR3 reads CASSPTGPGVGELFF. DNA for the CDR3: TGTGCCAGCAGCCCGACAGGGCCCGGGGTCGGGGAGCTGTTTTTT. The chain carries TRBV5-5 and TRBJ2-2; TRBD1 matches at 7 bases. Germline CDR1 and CDR2: SGHKS and YYEKEE (reference sequence). Germline trimming cut 4 bases from V and 7 bases from J; bases unmatched to any gene: 10. The length of the CDR3 is 15 residues. The whole variable domain, filled in from reference TRBV5-5 and TRBJ2-2, reads DAGVTQSPTHLIKTRGQQVTLRCSPISGHKSVSWYQQVLGQGPQFIFQYYEKEERGRGNFPDRFSARQFPNYSSELNVNALLLGDSALYLCASSPTGPGVGELFFGEGSRLTVL.

This clonotype was seen a handful of times. V and J are TRBV10-3 and TRBJ1-1, with D perhaps matching TRBD1 (5 bases). CDR3 length equals 15 residues. The germline V gene encodes CDR1 ENHRY and CDR2 SYGVKD. Trimming left V 3 bases short and J 5 bases short, with 16 bases between. CDR3 loop: CAISELGRGRTEAFF. CDR3 sequence (DNA): TGTGCCATCAGTGAATTGGGGAGGGGTCGGACTGAAGCTTTCTTT.

This clonotype occurred a few times. The CDR3 sequence: CASSQWTTGGNEQFF. Written as DNA, the CDR3 is TGCGCCAGCAGCCAATGGACCACCGGAGGGAATGAGCAGTTCTTC. The rearrangement links TRBV4-1 to TRBJ2-1; D might be TRBD2 (6 bases). Deletions cut 2 bases from V and 7 bases from J, with 15 bases between. The CDR3 extends over 15 amino acids. Germline CDR1 is MGHRA and CDR2 is YSYEKL.